This record covers a single T cell receptor (beta chain). Its specificity is not known. Measured with immunoSEQ multiplex PCR; TCRdb has only the in-frame clones, and not every one. The table lists 90,000 to 110,000 clones, around 93% of them singletons. The sample comes from a study of T cell responses to AZD1222 COVID-19 vaccine. Study-wide results and limits: Targeting of unmutated variant regions was reportedly seen in nearly half of spike-specific TCRs. Vaccine-related CD4 TCRs covered spike, predominating at 160-218 and 743-854. Spike-specific TCR depth and breadth grew after two AZD1222 doses. The donors showed a predominance of white British ancestry and of females, with possible underestimation of clonal diversity.

This CDR3 spans 13 amino acids. Germline CDR1 and CDR2: SGDLS and YYNGEE. V dropped 0 bases and J dropped 6 bases, with 7 bases sitting between them. The chain combines TRBV9 with TRBJ1-5; the D is unclear. Sequenced material: peripheral blood, taken on day 0 of AZD1222 vaccination. The sequence was collected from an adult in good health. This chain's CDR3 is CASSVDGSQPQHF. The CDR3 region has the DNA TGTGCCAGCAGCGTAGATGGAAGTCAGCCCCAGCATTTT. Using reference TRBV9 and TRBJ1-5 for the parts outside the CDR3, the full variable domain is DSGVTQTPKHLITATGQRVTLRCSPRSGDLSVYWYQQSLDQGLQFLIQYYNGEERAKGNILERFSAQQFPDLHSELNLSSLELGDSALYFCASSVDGSQPQHFGDGTRLSIL.